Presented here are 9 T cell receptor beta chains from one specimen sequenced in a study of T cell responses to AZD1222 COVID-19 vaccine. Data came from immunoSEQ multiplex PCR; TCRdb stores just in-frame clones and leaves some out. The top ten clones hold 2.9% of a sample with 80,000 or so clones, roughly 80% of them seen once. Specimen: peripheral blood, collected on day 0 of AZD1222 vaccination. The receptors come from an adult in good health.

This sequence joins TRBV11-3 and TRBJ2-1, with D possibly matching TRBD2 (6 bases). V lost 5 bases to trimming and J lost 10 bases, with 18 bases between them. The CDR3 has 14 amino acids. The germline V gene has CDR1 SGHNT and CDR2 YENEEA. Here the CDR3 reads CASSRGKVSGEQFF. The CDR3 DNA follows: TGTGCCAGCAGCCGGGGGAAAGTAAGTGGGGAGCAGTTCTTC.

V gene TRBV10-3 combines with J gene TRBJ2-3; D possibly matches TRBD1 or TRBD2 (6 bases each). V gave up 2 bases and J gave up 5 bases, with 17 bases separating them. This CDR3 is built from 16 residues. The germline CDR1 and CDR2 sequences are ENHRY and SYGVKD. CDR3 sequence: CAISERGAEAGDTQYF. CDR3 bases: TGTGCCATCAGTGAGAGGGGGGCAGAAGCGGGAGATACGCAGTATTTT.

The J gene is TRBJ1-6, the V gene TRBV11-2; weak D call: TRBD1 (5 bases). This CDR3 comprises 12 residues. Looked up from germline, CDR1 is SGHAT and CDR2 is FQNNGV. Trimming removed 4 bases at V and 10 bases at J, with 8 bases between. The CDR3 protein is CASSSRGSPLHF. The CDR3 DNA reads TGTGCCAGCAGCTCTCGGGGCTCACCCCTCCACTTT. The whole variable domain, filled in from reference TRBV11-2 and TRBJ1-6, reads EAGVAQSPRYKIIEKRQSVAFWCNPISGHATLYWYQQILGQGPKLLIQFQNNGVVDDSQLPKDRFSAERLKGVDSTLKIQPAKLEDSAVYLCASSSRGSPLHFGNGTRLTVT.

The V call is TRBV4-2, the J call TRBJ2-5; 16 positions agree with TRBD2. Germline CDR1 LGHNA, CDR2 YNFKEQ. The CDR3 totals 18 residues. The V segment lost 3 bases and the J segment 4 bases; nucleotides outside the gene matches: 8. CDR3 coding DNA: TGTGCCAGCAGCCACTCCGGGACTAGCGGGGGGGCCTCAGAGACCCAGTACTTC. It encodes CASSHSGTSGGASETQYF.

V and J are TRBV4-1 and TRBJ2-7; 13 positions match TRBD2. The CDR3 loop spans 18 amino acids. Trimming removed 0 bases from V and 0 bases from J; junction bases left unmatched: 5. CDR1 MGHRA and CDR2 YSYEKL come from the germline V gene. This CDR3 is CASSQETSGGPSSYEQYF. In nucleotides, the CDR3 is TGCGCCAGCAGCCAAGAGACTAGCGGGGGGCCTAGCTCCTACGAGCAGTACTTC.

The CDR3 spells CASSLVRNQETQYF. DNA for the CDR3: TGTGCCAGCAGCTTGGTCCGGAACCAAGAGACCCAGTACTTC. V is TRBV5-5 and J is TRBJ2-5; no reliable D call. There are 14 residues in the CDR3. The V end lost 0 bases, the J end lost 0 bases, and 6 bases lay between the germline ends. The V gene's germline CDR1 is SGHKS and CDR2 YYEKEE (reference sequence).

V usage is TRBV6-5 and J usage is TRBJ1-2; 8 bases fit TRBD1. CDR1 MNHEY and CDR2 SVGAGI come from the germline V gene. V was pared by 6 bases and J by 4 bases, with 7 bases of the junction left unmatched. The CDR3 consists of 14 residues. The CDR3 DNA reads TGTGCCAGCAGACAGGGGGTCGGGGTCTATGGCTACACCTTC. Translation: CASRQGVGVYGYTF.

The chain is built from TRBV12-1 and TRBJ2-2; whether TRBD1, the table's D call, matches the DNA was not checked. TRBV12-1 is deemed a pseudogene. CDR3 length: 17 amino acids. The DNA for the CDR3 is TGTGCCAGCAGCTTTGATCCGGGACAGGGGTCCACCGGGGAGCTGTTTTTT. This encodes CASSFDPGQGSTGELFF.

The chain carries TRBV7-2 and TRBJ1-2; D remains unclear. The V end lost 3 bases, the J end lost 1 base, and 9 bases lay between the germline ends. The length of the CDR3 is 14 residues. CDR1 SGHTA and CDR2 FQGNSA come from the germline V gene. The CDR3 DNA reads TGTGCCAGCAGCTTCCGGGAGAGTAACTATGGCTACACCTTC. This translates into CASSFRESNYGYTF.